Below, one TCR beta chain is given with its context. The antigen is undetermined. The PCR ran on 60 Vbeta and 13 Jbeta primers. The protocol was immunoSEQ multiplex PCR, while the TCRdb copy is restricted to in-frame clones and leaves out a portion. Of about 160,000 clones in the sample, over 70% are singletons; the top ten hold under 1.5%. Although they were nominally healthy when sampled, donors likely had unrecorded immune exposures. The CDR3 consists of 16 residues. Unmatched junction bases numbered 8, after V lost 8 bases and J lost 3 bases. CDR1 and CDR2 (germline): WSHSY, SAAADI. The data were obtained in a study of cytomegalovirus exposure and HLA in healthy donors. Overall study results and limits: High specificity and sensitivity for cytomegalovirus status were reported for the classifier. The number of N-insertions in an Asian-associated ancestry cluster was reportedly below the roughly 700-donor mean in a later analysis.

Sequencing was performed on PBMCs. This sequence originates from a young woman in good health and CMV-seronegative. This rearrangement joins TRBV10-2 to TRBJ2-2; TRBD2 matches at 11 bases. The CDR3 sequence is CASYLTSGGYTGELFF. CDR3 coding DNA: TGCGCCAGCTACCTTACTAGCGGGGGTTACACCGGGGAGCTGTTTTTT.